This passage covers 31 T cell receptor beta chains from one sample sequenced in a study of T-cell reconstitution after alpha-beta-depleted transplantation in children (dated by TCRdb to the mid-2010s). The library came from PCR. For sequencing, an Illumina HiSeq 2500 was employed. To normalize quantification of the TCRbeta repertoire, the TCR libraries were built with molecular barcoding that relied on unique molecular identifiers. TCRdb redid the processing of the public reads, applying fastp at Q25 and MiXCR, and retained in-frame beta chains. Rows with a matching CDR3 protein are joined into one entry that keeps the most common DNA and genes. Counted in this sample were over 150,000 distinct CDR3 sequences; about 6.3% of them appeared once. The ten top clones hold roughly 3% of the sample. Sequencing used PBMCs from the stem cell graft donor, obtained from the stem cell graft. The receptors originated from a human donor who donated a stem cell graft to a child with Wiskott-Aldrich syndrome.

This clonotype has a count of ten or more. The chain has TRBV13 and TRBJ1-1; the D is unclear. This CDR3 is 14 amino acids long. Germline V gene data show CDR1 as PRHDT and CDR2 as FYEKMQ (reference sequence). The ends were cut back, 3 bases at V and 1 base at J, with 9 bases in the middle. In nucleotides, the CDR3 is TGTGCCAGCAGCTTCCCGCAGCCGAACACTGAAGCTTTCTTT. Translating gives CASSFPQPNTEAFF.

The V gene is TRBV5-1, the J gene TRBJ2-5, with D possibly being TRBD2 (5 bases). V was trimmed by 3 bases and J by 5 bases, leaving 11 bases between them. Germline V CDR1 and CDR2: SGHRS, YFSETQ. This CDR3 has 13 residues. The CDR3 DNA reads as TGCGCCAGCAGCTCAATTCCGGGGGAGACCCAGTACTTC. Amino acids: CASSSIPGETQYF.

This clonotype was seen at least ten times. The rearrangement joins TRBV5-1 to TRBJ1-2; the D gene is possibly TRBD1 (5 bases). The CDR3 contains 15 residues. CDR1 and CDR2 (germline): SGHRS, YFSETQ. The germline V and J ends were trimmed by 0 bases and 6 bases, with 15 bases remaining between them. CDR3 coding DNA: TGCGCCAGCAGCTTGGTGGCAGGGCATAAAGATGGCTACACCTTC. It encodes CASSLVAGHKDGYTF.

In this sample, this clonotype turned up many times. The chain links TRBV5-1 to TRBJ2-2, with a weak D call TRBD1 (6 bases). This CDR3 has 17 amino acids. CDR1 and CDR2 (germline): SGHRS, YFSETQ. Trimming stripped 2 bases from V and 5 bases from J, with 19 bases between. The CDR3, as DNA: TGCGCCAGCAGCTTTTCTACAGGGTCACTACCTACCGGGGAGCTGTTTTTT. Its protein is CASSFSTGSLPTGELFF.

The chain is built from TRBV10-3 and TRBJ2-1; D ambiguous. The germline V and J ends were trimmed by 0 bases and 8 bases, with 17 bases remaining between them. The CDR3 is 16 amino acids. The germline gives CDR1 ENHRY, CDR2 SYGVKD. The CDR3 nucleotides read TGTGCCATCAGTGAGTCGACTCTGAGACCGGGTTATGAGCAGTTCTTC. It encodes CAISESTLRPGYEQFF.

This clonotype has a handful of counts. In DNA, the CDR3 is TGCAGTGCTAGAGATCGGGGCAGCACCGGGGAGCTGTTTTTT. It encodes CSARDRGSTGELFF. The chain uses TRBV20-1 and TRBJ2-2; D is possibly TRBD1 or TRBD2 (5 bases each). The germline gives CDR1 DFQATT, CDR2 SNEGSKA (reference sequence). The CDR3 runs to 14 residues. V was shortened by 0 bases and J by 4 bases, with 9 bases between the two germline ends.

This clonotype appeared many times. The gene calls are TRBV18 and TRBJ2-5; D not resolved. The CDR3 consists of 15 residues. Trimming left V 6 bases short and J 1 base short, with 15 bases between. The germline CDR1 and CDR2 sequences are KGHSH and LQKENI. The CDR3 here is CASSYKTGVQETQYF. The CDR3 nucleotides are TGTGCCAGCTCCTATAAGACGGGCGTCCAAGAGACCCAGTACTTC.

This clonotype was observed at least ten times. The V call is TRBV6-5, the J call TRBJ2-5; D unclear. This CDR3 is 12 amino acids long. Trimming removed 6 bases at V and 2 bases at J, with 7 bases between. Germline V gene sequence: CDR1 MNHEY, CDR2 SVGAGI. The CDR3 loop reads CASRHFQETQYF. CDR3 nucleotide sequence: TGTGCCAGCAGACATTTTCAAGAGACCCAGTACTTC.

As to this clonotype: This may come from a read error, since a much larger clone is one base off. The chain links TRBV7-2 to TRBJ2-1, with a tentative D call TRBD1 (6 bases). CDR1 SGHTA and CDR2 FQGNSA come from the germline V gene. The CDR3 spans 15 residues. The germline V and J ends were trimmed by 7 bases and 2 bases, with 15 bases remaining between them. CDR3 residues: CASKPQGWAYNEQFF. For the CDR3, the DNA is TGTGCCAGCAAACCACAGGGTTGGGCCTACAATGAGCAGTTCTTC. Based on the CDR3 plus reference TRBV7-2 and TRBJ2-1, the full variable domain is GAGVSQSPSNKVTEKGKDVELRCDPISGHTALYWYRQSLGQGLEFLIYFQGNSAPDKSGLPSDRFSAERTGGSVSTLTIQRTQQEDSAVYLCASKPQGWAYNEQFFGPGTRLTVL.

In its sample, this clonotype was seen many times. CDR3 coding DNA: TGCGCCAGCAGCTTGGAGGAGTTCACCGAGCAGTACTTC. Residues: CASSLEEFTEQYF. The rearrangement links TRBV5-1 to TRBJ2-7, with D hard to call. CDR1 SGHRS and CDR2 YFSETQ come from the germline V gene. The CDR3 length is 13 residues. Trimming left V 0 bases short and J 6 bases short, with 10 bases between. The full variable domain, its missing parts supplied by reference TRBV5-1 and TRBJ2-7, is KAGVTQTPRYLIKTRGQQVTLSCSPISGHRSVSWYQQTPGQGLQFLFEYFSETQRNKGNFPGRFSGRQFSNSRSEMNVSTLELGDSALYLCASSLEEFTEQYFGPGTRLTVT.

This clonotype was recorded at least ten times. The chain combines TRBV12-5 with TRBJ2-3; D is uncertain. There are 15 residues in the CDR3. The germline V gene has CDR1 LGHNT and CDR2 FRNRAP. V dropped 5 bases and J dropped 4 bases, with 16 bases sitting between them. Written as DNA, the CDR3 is TGTGCTAGTGGTGAGAACCGGGTAGGCGCAGATACGCAGTATTTT. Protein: CASGENRVGADTQYF.

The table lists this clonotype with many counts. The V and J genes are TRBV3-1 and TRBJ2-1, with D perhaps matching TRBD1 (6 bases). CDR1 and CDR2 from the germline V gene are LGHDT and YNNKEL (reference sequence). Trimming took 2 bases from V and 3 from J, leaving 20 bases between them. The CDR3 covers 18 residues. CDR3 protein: CASSQTTGSGSYYNEQFF. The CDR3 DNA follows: TGTGCCAGCAGCCAAACTACAGGGAGTGGAAGCTACTACAATGAGCAGTTCTTC.

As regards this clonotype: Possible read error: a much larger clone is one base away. This chain's CDR3 is CASSPNGGDLFENIQYF. The CDR3 DNA sequence: TGCGCCAGCAGCCCAAATGGCGGGGACCTTTTCGAAAACATTCAGTACTTC. The V and J genes are TRBV5-1 and TRBJ2-4; D perhaps matches TRBD2 (6 bases). This CDR3 is built from 17 residues. Trimming removed 4 bases from V and 5 bases from J, with 22 bases in between. The germline V gene encodes CDR1 SGHRS and CDR2 YFSETQ.

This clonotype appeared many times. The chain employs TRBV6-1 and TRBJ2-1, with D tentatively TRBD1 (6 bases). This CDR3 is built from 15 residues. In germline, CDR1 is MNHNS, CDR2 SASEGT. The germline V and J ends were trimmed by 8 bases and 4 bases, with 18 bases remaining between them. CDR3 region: CASQRGINVYNEQFF. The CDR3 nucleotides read TGTGCCAGCCAGAGGGGGATTAATGTATACAATGAGCAGTTCTTC.

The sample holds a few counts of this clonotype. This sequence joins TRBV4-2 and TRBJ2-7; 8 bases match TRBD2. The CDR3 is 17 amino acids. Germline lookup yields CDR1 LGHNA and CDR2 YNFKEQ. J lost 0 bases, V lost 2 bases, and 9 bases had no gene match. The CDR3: CASSQQSGTSDSYEQYF. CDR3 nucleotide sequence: TGTGCCAGCAGCCAACAATCCGGGACTAGTGACTCCTACGAGCAGTACTTC.

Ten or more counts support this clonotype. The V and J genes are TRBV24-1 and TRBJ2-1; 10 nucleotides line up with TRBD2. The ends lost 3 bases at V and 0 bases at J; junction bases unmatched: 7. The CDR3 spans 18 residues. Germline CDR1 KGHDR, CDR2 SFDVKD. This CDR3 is CATSDIVSGRTSYNEQFF. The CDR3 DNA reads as TGTGCCACCAGTGATATAGTTAGCGGGAGGACCTCCTACAATGAGCAGTTCTTC.

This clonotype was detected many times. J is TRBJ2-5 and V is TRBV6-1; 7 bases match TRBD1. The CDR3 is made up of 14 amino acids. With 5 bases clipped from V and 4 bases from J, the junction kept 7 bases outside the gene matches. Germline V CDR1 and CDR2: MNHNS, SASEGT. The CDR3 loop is CASSKQGLLETQYF. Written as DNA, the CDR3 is TGTGCCAGCAGTAAACAGGGGTTGTTAGAGACCCAGTACTTC.

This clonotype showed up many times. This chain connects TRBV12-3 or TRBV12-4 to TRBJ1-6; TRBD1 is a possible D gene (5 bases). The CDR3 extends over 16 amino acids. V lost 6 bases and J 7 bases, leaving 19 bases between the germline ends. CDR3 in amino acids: CASSKGTGGGNSPLHF. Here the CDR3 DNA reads TGTGCCAGCAGCAAAGGGACTGGGGGAGGAAATTCACCCCTCCACTTT.

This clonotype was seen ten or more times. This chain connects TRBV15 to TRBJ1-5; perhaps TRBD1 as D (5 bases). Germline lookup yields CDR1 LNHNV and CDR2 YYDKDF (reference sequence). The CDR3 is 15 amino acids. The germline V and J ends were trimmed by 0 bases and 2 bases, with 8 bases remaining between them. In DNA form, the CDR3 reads TGTGCCACCAGCAGAGATAACAGGCGCAATCAGCCCCAGCATTTT. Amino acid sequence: CATSRDNRRNQPQHF.

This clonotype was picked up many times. The CDR3: CASRSGTLQSYEQYF. Here the CDR3 DNA reads TGTGCCAGCAGATCGGGAACACTGCAATCCTACGAGCAGTACTTC. This sequence joins TRBV12-3 or TRBV12-4 and TRBJ2-7; possible D gene TRBD2, 5 bases. The V end lost 6 bases, the J end lost 1 base, and 16 bases lay between the germline ends. The CDR3 contains 15 residues.

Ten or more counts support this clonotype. CDR3 nucleotides: TGTGCCAGCAGTGAAGAGGAAGGGAACACCATATATTTT. It encodes CASSEEEGNTIYF. The chain has TRBV2 and TRBJ1-3; no definite D call. This CDR3 spans 13 amino acids. Germline CDR1 SNHLY, CDR2 FYNNEI. The germline V and J ends were trimmed by 1 base and 7 bases, with 8 bases remaining between them.

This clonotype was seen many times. Here the CDR3 DNA reads TGCAGTACGCGCAGGGGAGAGACCCAGTACTTC. Encoded protein: CSTRRGETQYF. The chain combines TRBV20-1 with TRBJ2-5; perhaps TRBD1 as D (6 bases). The CDR3 extends over 11 amino acids. The germline CDR1 and CDR2 sequences are DFQATT and SNEGSKA (reference sequence). Trimming cost V 8 bases and J 4 bases, with 11 bases left between them.

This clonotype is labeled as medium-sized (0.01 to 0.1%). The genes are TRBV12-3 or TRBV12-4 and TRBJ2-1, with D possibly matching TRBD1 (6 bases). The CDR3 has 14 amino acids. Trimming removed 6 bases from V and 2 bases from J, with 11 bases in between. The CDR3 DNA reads TGTGCCAGCAGGGACAGTTTCGCCTACAATGAGCAGTTCTTC. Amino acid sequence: CASRDSFAYNEQFF.

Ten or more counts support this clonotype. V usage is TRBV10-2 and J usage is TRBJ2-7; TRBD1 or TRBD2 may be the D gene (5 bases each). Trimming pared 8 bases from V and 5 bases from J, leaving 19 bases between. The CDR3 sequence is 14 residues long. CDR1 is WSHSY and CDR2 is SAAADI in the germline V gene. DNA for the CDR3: TGCGCCAGCCGAGAGGGACCCGACGTTGACGAGCAGTACTTC. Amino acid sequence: CASREGPDVDEQYF.

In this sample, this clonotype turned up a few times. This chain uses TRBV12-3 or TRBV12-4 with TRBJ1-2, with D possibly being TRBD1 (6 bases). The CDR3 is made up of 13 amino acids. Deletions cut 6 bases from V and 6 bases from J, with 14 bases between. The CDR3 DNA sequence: TGTGCCAGCAGACAACAGGGTGGAGATGGCTACACCTTC. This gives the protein CASRQQGGDGYTF.

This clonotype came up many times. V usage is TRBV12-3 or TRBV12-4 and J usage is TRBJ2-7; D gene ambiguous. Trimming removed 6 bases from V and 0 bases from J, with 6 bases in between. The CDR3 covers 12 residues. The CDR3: CASSPGSYEQYF. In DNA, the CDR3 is TGTGCCAGCAGCCCAGGCTCCTACGAGCAGTACTTC.

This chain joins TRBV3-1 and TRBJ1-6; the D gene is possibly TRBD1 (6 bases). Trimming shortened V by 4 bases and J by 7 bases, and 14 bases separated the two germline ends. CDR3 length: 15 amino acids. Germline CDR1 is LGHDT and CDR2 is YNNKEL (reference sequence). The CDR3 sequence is CASSPPGHGNSPLHF. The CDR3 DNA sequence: TGTGCCAGCAGCCCACCGGGACACGGGAATTCACCCCTCCACTTT.

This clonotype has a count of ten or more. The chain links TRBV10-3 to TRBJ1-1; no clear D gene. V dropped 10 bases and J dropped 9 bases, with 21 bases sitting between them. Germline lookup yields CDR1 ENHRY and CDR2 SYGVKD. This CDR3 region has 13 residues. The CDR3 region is CATREGMTAKAFF. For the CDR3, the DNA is TGTGCCACCCGGGAGGGCATGACGGCCAAAGCTTTCTTT.

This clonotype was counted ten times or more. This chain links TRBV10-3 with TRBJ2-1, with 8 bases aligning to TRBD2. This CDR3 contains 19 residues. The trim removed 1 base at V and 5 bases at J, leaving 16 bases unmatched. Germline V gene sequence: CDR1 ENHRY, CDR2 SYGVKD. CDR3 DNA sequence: TGTGCCATCAGTGAGTGGGTGACGTTGCGGGAGGATCATCACAATGAGCAGTTCTTC. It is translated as CAISEWVTLREDHHNEQFF.

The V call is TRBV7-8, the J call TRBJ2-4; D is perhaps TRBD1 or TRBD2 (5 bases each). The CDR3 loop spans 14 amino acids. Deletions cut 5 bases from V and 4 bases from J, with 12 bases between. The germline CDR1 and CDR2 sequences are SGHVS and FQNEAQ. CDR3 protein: CASSTRDGKNIQYF. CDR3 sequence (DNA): TGTGCCAGCAGCACCCGGGACGGGAAAAACATTCAGTACTTC.

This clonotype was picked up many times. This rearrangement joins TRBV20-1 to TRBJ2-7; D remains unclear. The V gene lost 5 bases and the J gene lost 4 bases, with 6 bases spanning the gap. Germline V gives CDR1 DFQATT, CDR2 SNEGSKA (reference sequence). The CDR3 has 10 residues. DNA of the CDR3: TGCAGTGCTCCAAATTACGAGCAGTACTTC. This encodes CSAPNYEQYF.